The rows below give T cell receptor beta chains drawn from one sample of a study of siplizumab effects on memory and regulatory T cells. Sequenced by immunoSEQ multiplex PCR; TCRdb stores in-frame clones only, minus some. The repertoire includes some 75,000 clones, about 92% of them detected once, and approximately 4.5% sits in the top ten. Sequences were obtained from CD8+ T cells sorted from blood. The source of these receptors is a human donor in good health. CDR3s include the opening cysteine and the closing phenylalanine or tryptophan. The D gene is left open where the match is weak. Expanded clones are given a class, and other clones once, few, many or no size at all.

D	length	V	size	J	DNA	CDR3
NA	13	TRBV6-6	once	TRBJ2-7	TGTGCCAGCAGTTACTCCCTAGCCTACGAGCAGTACTTC	CASSYSLAYEQYF
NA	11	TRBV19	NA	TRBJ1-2	TGTGCCAGTAAAGCCAACTATGGCTACACCTTC	CASKANYGYTF
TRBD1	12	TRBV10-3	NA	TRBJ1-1	TGTGCCATCGGACAGGGGAACACTGAAGCTTTCTTT	CAIGQGNTEAFF
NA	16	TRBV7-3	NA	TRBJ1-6	TGTGCCAGCAGCTCCGGTACCGGCTCCTATAATTCACCCCTCCACTTT	CASSSGTGSYNSPLHF
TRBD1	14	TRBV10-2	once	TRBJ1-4	TGCGCCAGCGCACCCGGGACAGGCGATGAAAAACTGTTTTTT	CASAPGTGDEKLFF
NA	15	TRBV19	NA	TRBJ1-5	TGTGCCAGTAGTATGGCATCTGGGGGCAATCAGCCCCAGCATTTT	CASSMASGGNQPQHF
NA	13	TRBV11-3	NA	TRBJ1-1	TGTGCCAGCAGCGGCGGGGTTGGCACTGAAGCTTTCTTT	CASSGGVGTEAFF
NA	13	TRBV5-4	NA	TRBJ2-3	TGTGCCAGCAGCGGCGGGACCACAGATACGCAGTATTTT	CASSGGTTDTQYF
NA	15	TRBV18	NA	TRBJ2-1	TGTGCCAGCTCACCCGGACACAACACTCTCGATGAGCAGTTCTTC	CASSPGHNTLDEQFF
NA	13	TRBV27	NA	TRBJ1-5	TGTGCCAGCAGTACGGGGAGCAATCAGCCCCAGCATTTT	CASSTGSNQPQHF
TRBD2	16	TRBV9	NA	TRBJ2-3	TGTGCCAGCAGCCCCCCGACGGGGGGTAGCACAGATACGCAGTATTTT	CASSPPTGGSTDTQYF
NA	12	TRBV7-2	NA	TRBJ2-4	TGTGCCAGCAGCTCCCGCTGGGACATTCAGTACTTC	CASSSRWDIQYF
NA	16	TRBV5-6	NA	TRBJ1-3	TGTGCCAGCAGCTTGGGTCCTTCGACAGGCGGAAACACCATATATTTT	CASSLGPSTGGNTIYF
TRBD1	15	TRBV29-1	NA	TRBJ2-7	TGCAGCGTCCAAGTATCGGGGACAGGATCCTACGAGCAGTACTTC	CSVQVSGTGSYEQYF